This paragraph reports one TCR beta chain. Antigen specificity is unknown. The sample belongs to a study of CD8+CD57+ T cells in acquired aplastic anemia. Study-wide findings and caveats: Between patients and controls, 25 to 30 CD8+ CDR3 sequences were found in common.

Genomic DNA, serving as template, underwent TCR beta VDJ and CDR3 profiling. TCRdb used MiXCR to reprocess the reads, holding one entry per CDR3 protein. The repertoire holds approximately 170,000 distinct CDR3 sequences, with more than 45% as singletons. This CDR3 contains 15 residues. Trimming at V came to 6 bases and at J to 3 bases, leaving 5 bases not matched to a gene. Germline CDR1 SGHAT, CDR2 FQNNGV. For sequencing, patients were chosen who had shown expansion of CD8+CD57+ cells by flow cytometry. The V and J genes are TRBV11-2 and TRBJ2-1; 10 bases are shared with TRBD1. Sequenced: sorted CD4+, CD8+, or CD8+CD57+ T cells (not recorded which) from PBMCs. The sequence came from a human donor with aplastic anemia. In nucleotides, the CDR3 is TGTGCCAGCAGTCCCCGGGACAGGGGCTACAATGAGCAGTTCTTC. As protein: CASSPRDRGYNEQFF.